The text below deals with one TCR beta chain. Its antigen remains unidentified. Other DNA sequences from this sample encode an identical CDR3 as well. The data were produced by immunoSEQ multiplex PCR, yet TCRdb's version contains in-frame clones alone and is incomplete. This sample has 250,000 to 350,000 clones, with around 87% found just once. This record comes from a study of cytomegalovirus exposure and HLA in healthy donors. Study-wide context: In a later analysis, it was reported that the approximately 120 validation repertoires had been produced on the same platform as the 666 repertoires belonging to the first cohort. Findings and caveats of the study: The classifier reportedly diagnosed cytomegalovirus status with high specificity and sensitivity. Rare TCR sequences dominated, though some public TCRs recurred in many donors. Cytomegalovirus-associated status was assigned to approximately 160 TCR beta chains.

V shed 1 base and J shed 4 bases, with 7 bases lying between them. CDR3 size: 13 residues. Germline loops: CDR1 LNHDA, CDR2 SQIVND (reference sequence). The chain is built from TRBV19 and TRBJ1-2; weak D call: TRBD1 (5 bases). Material: PBMCs. This TCR came from a woman aged 25 to 39 in good health and CMV-seropositive. The CDR3 nucleotides are TGTGCCAGTAGTATAGCAGGGAGCTATGGCTACACCTTC. Protein sequence: CASSIAGSYGYTF.